The 6 T cell receptor beta chains below were found in one sample sequenced in a study of Graves' ophthalmopathy and Graves' hyperthyroidism. Amplification of the TCR beta CDR3 regions used RNA transcripts (as template). The workflow started with a first-round RT-PCR run with HTBI primers and then moved on to a second-round multiplex PCR. TCRdb re-analysed the multiplex PCR reads in MiXCR, keeping a single row per CDR3 protein. Altogether fewer than 350,000 distinct CDR3 sequences are present, roughly 15% being singletons, with the ten largest covering roughly 12%. Sequenced sample: peripheral blood. The receptor set was obtained from an adult man with Graves' ophthalmopathy.

This clonotype was seen many times. The chain employs TRBV6-2 or TRBV6-3 and TRBJ2-5; D call uncertain. V lost 7 bases, J lost 6 bases, and 12 bases lay in between. Germline V gene lookup returns CDR1 MNHEY and CDR2 SVGEGT. This CDR3 spans 12 amino acids. The CDR3, as DNA: TGTGCCAGCAAAACCTTGGCGCAGACCCAGTACTTC. It yields the protein CASKTLAQTQYF.

The chain is built from TRBV7-9 and TRBJ1-1; 7 nucleotides align to TRBD1. This CDR3 comprises 14 residues. The V gene end was trimmed by 7 bases and the J gene end by 3 bases; junction bases not matched to a gene: 8. The germline V gene encodes CDR1 SEHNR and CDR2 FQNEAQ (reference sequence). The CDR3 sequence is CASTITGVHTEAFF. The CDR3 coding sequence is TGTGCCAGCACGATAACAGGGGTTCACACTGAAGCTTTCTTT. The entire variable domain, with the rest obtained from reference TRBV7-9 and TRBJ1-1, is as follows: DTGVSQNPRHKITKRGQNVTFRCDPISEHNRLYWYRQTLGQGPEFLTYFQNEAQLEKSRLLSDRFSAERPKGSFSTLEIQRTEQGDSAMYLCASTITGVHTEAFFGQGTRLTVV.

The chain employs TRBV6-1 and TRBJ2-7; D perhaps matches TRBD2 (6 bases). The CDR3 is 13 amino acids. CDR1 and CDR2 from the germline V gene are MNHNS and SASEGT. The germline V and J ends were trimmed by 6 bases and 2 bases, with 11 bases remaining between them. DNA of the CDR3: TGTGCCAGCAGAGTAGCGGCCCCCTACGAGCAGTACTTC. Its translation: CASRVAAPYEQYF.

This clonotype has a handful of counts. The chain combines TRBV12-3 or TRBV12-4 with TRBJ1-5; 11 positions agree with TRBD1. The CDR3 is 14 amino acids. The junction had 6 bases not matched to a gene; V was cut back by 8 bases and J by 6 bases. The CDR3 DNA follows: TGTGCCAGCCAATTAGGGACAGGGGGTCAGCCCCAGCATTTT. Translated, it gives CASQLGTGGQPQHF.

This clonotype occurred many times. The chain has TRBV6-2 or TRBV6-3 and TRBJ2-2, with D tentatively TRBD1 or TRBD2 (5 bases each). This CDR3 contains 15 residues. Per germline, CDR1 MNHEY and CDR2 SVGEGT. V was trimmed by 4 bases and J by 2 bases, leaving 11 bases between them. CDR3 sequence: CASSLATDNTGELFF. Here the CDR3 DNA reads TGTGCCAGCAGTTTAGCGACAGATAACACCGGGGAGCTGTTTTTT.

This clonotype has at least ten counts. V usage is TRBV19 and J usage is TRBJ1-1; 10 bases are shared with TRBD1. The V gene end was trimmed by 4 bases and the J gene end by 3 bases; junction bases not matched to a gene: 5. This CDR3 has 15 residues. Germline CDR1 and CDR2: LNHDA and SQIVND (reference sequence). CDR3 sequence (DNA): TGTGCCAGTAGTAGGCGACAGGGGGCGGACACTGAAGCTTTCTTT. As protein: CASSRRQGADTEAFF. Supplemented by reference TRBV19 and TRBJ1-1, the full variable domain reads DGGITQSPKYLFRKEGQNVTLSCEQNLNHDAMYWYRQDPGQGLRLIYYSQIVNDFQKGDIAEGYSVSREKKESFPLTVTSAQKNPTAFYLCASSRRQGADTEAFFGQGTRLTVV.